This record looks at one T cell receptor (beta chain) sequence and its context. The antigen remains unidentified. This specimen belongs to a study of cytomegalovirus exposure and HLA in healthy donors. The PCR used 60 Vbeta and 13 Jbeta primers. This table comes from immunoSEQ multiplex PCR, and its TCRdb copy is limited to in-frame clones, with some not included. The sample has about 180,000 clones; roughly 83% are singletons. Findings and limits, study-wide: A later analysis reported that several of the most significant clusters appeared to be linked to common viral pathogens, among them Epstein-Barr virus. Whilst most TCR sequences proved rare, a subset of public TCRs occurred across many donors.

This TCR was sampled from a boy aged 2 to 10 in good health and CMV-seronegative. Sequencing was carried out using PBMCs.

CDR3: CAFGTSGTYNEQFF. The CDR3 DNA sequence: TGTGCCTTTGGGACTAGCGGGACCTACAATGAGCAGTTCTTC. This chain connects TRBV2 to TRBJ2-1; 13 bases are a match to TRBD2. Germline CDR1 is SNHLY and CDR2 is FYNNEI. This CDR3 spans 14 amino acids. V was pared by 11 bases and J by 2 bases, with 3 bases of the junction left unmatched.